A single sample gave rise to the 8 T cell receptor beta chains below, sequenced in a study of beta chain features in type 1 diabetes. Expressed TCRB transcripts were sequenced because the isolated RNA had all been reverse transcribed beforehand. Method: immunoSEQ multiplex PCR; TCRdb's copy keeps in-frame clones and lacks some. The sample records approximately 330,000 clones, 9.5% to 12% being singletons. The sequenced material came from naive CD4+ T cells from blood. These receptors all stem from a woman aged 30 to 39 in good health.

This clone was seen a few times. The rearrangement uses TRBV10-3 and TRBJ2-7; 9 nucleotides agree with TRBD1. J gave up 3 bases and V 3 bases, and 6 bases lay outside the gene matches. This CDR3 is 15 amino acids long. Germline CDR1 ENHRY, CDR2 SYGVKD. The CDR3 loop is CAISDSGQGFYEQYF. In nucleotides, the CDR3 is TGTGCCATCAGTGACTCCGGACAGGGGTTCTACGAGCAGTACTTC.

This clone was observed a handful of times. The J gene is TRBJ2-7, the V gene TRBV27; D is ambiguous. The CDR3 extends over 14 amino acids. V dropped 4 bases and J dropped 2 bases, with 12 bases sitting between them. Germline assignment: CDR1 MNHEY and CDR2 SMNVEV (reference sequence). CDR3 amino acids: CASSSPLPPYEQYF. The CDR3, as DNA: TGTGCCAGCAGTTCCCCTCTCCCCCCCTACGAGCAGTACTTC.

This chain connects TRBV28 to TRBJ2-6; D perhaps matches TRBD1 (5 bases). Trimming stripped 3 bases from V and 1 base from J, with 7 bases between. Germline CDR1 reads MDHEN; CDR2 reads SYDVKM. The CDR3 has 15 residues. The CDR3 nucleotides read TGTGCCAGCAGTTTCGGACATTCTGGGGCCAACGTCCTGACTTTC. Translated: CASSFGHSGANVLTF.

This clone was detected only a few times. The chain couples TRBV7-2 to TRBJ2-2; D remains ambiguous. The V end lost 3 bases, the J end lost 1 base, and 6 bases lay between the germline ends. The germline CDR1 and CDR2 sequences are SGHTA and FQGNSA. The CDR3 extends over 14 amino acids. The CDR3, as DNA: TGTGCCAGCAGCTTGAGACAGAACACCGGGGAGCTGTTTTTT. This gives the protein CASSLRQNTGELFF.

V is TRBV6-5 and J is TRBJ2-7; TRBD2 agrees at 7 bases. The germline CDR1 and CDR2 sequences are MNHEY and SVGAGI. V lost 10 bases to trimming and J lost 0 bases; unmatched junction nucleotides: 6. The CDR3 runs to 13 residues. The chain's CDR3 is CATLADLSYEQYF. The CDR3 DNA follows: TGTGCCACTCTAGCGGACCTCTCCTACGAGCAGTACTTC.

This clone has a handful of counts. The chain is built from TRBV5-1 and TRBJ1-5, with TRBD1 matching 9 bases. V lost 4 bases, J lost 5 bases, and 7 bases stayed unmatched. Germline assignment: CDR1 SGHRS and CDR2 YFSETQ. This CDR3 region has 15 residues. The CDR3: CASSRTGDRDQPQHF. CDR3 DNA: TGCGCCAGCAGCAGGACAGGGGATCGGGATCAGCCCCAGCATTTT.

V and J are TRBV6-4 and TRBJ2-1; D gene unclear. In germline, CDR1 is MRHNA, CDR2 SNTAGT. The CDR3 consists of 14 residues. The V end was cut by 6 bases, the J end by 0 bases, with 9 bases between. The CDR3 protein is CASRKESSYNEQFF. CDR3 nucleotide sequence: TGTGCCAGCAGGAAGGAGAGCTCCTACAATGAGCAGTTCTTC.

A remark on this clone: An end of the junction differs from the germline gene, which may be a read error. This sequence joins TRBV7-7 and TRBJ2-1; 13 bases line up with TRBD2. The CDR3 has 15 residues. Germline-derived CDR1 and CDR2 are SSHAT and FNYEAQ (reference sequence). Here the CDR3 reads CASSSGLAGSNEQFF. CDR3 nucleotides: TGTGCTAGCAGCTCGGGACTAGCGGGATCAAATGAGCAGTTCTTC.